This T cell receptor (beta chain) emerged from a study of response to subunit inactivated influenza vaccine. Each CDR3 protein gets one entry after TCRdb re-called the RT-PCR reads with MiXCR. The sample holds about 800,000 distinct CDR3 sequences, 21% seen once. V lost 7 bases, J lost 7 bases, and 7 bases stayed unmatched. The CDR3 spans 14 residues. Germline CDR1 and CDR2: MNHNS and SASEGT. Broader study findings: T cells newly recruited by each seasonal influenza vaccination are few, the authors suggested.

This clonotype was recorded a few times. What it binds is unknown. The J gene is TRBJ2-2, the V gene TRBV6-1; TRBD1 matches at 9 bases. This receptor was identified in a man aged 50 or older who received an inactivated influenza vaccine. Source: PBMCs from blood, taken around 5 days after vaccination. CDR3 protein: CASKANRGLGELFF. CDR3 sequence (DNA): TGTGCCAGCAAGGCAAACAGGGGGCTCGGGGAGCTGTTTTTT.